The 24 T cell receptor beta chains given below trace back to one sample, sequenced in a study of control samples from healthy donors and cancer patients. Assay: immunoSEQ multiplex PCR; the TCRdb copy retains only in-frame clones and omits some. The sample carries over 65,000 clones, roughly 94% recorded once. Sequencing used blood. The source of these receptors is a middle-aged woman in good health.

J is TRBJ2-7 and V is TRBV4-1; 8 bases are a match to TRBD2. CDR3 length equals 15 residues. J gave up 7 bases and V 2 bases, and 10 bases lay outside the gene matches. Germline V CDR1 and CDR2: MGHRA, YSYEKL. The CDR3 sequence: CASSQHSGTPREQYF. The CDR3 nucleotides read TGCGCCAGCAGCCAACATAGCGGGACCCCGAGGGAGCAGTACTTC.

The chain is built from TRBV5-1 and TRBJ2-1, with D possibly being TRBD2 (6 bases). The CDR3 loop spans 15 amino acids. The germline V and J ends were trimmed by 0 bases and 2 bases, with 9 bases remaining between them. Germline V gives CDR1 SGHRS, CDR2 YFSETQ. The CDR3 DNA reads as TGCGCCAGCAGCTTGGAGGGCGGGACCTACAATGAGCAGTTCTTC. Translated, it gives CASSLEGGTYNEQFF.

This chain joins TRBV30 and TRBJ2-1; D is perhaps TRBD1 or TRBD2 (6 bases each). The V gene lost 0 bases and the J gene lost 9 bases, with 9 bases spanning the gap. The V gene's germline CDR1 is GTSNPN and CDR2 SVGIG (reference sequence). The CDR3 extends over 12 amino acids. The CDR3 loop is CAWSVWGAEQFF. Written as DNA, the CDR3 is TGTGCCTGGAGTGTGTGGGGGGCTGAGCAGTTCTTC.

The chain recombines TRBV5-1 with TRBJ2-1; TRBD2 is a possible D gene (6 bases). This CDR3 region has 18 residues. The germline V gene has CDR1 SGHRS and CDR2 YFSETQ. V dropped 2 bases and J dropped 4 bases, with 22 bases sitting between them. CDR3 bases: TGCGCCAGCAGCTTTTCGTTGGGGGACTCGATGAGATACAATGAGCAGTTCTTC. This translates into CASSFSLGDSMRYNEQFF.

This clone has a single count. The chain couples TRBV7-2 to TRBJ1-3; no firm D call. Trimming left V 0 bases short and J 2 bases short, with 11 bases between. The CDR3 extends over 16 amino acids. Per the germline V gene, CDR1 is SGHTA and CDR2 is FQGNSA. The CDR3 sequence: CASSLAAQLPGNTIYF. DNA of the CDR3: TGTGCCAGCAGCTTAGCGGCACAGTTACCTGGAAACACCATATATTTT.

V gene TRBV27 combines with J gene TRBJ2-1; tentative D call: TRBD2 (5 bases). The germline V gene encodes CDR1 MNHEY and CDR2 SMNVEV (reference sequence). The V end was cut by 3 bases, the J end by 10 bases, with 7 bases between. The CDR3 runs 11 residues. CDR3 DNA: TGTGCCAGCAGTTTTAGCGCCGAGCAGTTCTTC. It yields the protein CASSFSAEQFF.

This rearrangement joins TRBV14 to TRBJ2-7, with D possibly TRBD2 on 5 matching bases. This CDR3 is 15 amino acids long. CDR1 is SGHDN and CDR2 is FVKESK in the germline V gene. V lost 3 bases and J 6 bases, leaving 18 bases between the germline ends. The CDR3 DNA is TGTGCCAGCAGCCAGGACTTAGGACCGGGCAGCGAGCAGTACTTC. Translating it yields CASSQDLGPGSEQYF.

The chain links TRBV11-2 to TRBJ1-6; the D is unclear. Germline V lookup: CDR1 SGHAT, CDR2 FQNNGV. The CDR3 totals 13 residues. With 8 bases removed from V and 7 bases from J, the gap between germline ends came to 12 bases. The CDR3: CASAYNGNSPLHF. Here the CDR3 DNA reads TGTGCCAGCGCTTATAACGGAAATTCACCCCTCCACTTT. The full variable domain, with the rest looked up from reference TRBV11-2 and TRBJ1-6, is EAGVAQSPRYKIIEKRQSVAFWCNPISGHATLYWYQQILGQGPKLLIQFQNNGVVDDSQLPKDRFSAERLKGVDSTLKIQPAKLEDSAVYLCASAYNGNSPLHFGNGTRLTVT.

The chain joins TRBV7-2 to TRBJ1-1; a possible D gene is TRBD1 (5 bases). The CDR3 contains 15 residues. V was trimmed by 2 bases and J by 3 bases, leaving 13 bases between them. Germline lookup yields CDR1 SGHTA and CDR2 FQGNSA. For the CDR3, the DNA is TGTGCCAGCAGCTTAAGAGGGGTTGGGGACACTGAAGCTTTCTTT. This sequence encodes CASSLRGVGDTEAFF.

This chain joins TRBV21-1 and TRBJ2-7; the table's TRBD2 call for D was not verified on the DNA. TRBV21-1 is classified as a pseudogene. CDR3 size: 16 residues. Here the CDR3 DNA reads TGTGCCAGCAGCAATGCCCGAGGCCGGTTGTTTGGCGAGCAGTACTTC. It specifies CASSNARGRLFGEQYF.

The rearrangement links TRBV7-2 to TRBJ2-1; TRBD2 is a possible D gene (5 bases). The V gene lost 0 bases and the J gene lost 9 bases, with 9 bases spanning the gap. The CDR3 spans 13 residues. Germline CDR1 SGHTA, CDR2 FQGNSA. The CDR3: CASSLATSGEQFF. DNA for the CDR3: TGTGCCAGCAGCTTAGCGACGAGCGGTGAGCAGTTCTTC.

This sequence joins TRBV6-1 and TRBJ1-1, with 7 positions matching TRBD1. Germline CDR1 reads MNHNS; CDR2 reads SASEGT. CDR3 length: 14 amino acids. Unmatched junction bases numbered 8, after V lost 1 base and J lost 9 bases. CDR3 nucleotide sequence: TGTGCCAGCAGTGAAGATGCACAGGGGTCGAAAGCTTTCTTT. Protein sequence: CASSEDAQGSKAFF.

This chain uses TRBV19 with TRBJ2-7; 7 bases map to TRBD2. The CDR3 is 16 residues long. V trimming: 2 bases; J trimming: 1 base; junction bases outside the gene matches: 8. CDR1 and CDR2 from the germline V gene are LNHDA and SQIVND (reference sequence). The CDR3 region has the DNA TGTGCCAGTAGTATATCTCCGGAGGGACTATCCTACGAGCAGTACTTC. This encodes CASSISPEGLSYEQYF.

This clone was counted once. This CDR3 is CASSTPAGRTNEKLFF. CDR3 bases: TGTGCCAGCAGTACCCCCGCAGGGAGGACTAATGAAAAACTGTTTTTT. The rearrangement links TRBV27 to TRBJ1-4, with D tentatively TRBD1 (5 bases). Trimming stripped 5 bases from V and 2 bases from J, with 15 bases between. The CDR3 totals 16 residues. CDR1 MNHEY and CDR2 SMNVEV come from the germline V gene (reference sequence).

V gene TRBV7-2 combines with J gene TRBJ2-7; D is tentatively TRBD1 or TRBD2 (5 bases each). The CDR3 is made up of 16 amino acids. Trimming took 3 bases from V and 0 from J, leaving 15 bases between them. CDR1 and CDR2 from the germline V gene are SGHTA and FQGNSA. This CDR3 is CASSLGVYGGSYEQYF. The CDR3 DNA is TGTGCCAGCAGCTTGGGGGTCTACGGTGGCTCCTACGAGCAGTACTTC.

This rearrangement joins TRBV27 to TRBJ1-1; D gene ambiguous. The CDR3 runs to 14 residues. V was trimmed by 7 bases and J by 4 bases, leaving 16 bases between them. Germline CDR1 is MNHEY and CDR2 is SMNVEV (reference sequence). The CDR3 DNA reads TGTGCCAGCACCTTCGGGTCCTCAGTCACTGAAGCTTTCTTT. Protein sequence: CASTFGSSVTEAFF.

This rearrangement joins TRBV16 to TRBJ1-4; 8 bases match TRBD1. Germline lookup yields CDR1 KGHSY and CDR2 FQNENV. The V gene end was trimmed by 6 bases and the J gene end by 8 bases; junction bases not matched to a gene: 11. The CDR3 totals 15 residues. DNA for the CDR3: TGTGCCAGCAGGACCTTGGACAGGGCAAACGAAAAACTGTTTTTT. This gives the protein CASRTLDRANEKLFF.

The CDR3 DNA is TGTGCCAGCTGGCCAGGGGTTTTTGTTAGCTATGGCTACACCTTC. It specifies CASWPGVFVSYGYTF. V is TRBV6-5 and J is TRBJ1-2; a possible D gene is TRBD1 (6 bases). Germline V gene data show CDR1 as MNHEY and CDR2 as SVGAGI. V lost 8 bases and J 4 bases, leaving 20 bases between the germline ends. The CDR3 sequence is 15 residues long.

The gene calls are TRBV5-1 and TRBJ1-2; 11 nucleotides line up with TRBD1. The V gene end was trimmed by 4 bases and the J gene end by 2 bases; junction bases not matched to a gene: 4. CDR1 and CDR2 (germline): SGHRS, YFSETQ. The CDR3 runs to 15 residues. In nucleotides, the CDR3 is TGCGCCAGCAGCCTAGGACAGGGGGCGAACTATGGCTACACCTTC. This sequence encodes CASSLGQGANYGYTF. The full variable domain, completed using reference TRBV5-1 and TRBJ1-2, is KAGVTQTPRYLIKTRGQQVTLSCSPISGHRSVSWYQQTPGQGLQFLFEYFSETQRNKGNFPGRFSGRQFSNSRSEMNVSTLELGDSALYLCASSLGQGANYGYTFGSGTRLTVV.

This chain's CDR3 is CASGSGGGSTEAFF. The CDR3 bases are TGTGCCAGCGGCTCAGGTGGCGGGAGCACTGAAGCTTTCTTT. The chain joins TRBV28 to TRBJ1-1; D gene ambiguous. The CDR3 has 14 residues. V was cut by 8 bases and J by 4 bases, with 17 bases left in between. Germline V gene lookup returns CDR1 MDHEN and CDR2 SYDVKM.

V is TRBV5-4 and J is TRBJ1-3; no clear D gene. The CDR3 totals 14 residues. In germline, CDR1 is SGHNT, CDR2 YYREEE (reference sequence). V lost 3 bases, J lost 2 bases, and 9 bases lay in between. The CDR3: CASSWNSAGNTIYF. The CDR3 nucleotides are TGTGCCAGCAGCTGGAACAGCGCTGGAAACACCATATATTTT.

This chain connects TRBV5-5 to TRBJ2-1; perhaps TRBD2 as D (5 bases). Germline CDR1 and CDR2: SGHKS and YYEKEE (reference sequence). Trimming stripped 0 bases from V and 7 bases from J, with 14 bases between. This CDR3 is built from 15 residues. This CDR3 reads CASSLVIAIGNEQFF. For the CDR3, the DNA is TGTGCCAGCAGCTTGGTGATAGCGATTGGAAATGAGCAGTTCTTC.

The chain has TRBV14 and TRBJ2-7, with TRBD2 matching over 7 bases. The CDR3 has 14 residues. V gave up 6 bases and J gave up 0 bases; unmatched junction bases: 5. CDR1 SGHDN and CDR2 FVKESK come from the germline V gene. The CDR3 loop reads CASRQSGTSYEQYF. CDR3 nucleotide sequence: TGTGCCAGCAGGCAAAGCGGGACCTCCTACGAGCAGTACTTC.

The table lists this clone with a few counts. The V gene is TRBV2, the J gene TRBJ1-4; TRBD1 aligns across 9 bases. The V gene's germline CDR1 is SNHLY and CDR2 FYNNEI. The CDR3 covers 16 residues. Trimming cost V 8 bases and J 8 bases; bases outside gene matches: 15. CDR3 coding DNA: TGTGCCAGCTCGGGGACAGGGAGGATGCAAAAGGAAAAACTGTTTTTT. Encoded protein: CASSGTGRMQKEKLFF.